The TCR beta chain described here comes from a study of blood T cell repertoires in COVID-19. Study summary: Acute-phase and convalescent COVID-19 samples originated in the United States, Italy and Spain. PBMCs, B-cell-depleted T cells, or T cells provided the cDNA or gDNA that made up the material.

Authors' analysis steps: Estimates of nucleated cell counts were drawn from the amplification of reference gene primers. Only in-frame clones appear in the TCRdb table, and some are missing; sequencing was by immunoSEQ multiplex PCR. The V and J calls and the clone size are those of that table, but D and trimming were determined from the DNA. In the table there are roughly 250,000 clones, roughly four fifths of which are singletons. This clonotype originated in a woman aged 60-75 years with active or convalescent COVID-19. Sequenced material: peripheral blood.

This chain's CDR3 is CASSDRGAYNSPLHF. For the CDR3, the DNA is TGTGCCAGCAGCGACAGGGGGGCGTATAATTCACCCCTCCACTTT. This rearrangement joins TRBV6-5 to TRBJ1-6, with 9 bases lining up with TRBD1. The J segment lost 4 bases and the V segment lost 6 bases, leaving 4 bases of the junction unmatched. The CDR3 length is 15 residues. Germline V lookup: CDR1 MNHEY, CDR2 SVGAGI.